These 24 T cell receptor beta chains were sequenced from one sample in a study of blood T cell repertoires in COVID-19. Sequencing was performed with immunoSEQ multiplex PCR; in TCRdb, only in-frame clones are kept and a portion is missing. Among roughly 150,000 clones listed, roughly 80% were seen once. Sample: peripheral blood. These receptors were taken from a man aged 70-80 years with acute or convalescent COVID-19.

The sample holds one count of this clone. The chain combines TRBV15 with TRBJ1-1; weak D call: TRBD1 (5 bases). CDR3 length: 14 residues. Trimming removed 3 bases at V and 11 bases at J, with 19 bases between. From germline, CDR1 is LNHNV and CDR2 YYDKDF (reference sequence). For the CDR3, the DNA is TGTGCCACCAGCAGTACAACAGGTGCCCGGGGGGCTTTCTTT. This translates into CATSSTTGARGAFF.

This clone was counted between two and nine times. The chain uses TRBV18 and TRBJ2-5, with TRBD1 matching over 12 bases. This CDR3 comprises 15 residues. Trimming took 3 bases from V and 2 from J; bases not matched to a gene: 1. From germline, CDR1 is KGHSH and CDR2 LQKENI. This CDR3 is CASSPGQGAQETQYF. The CDR3 nucleotides read TGTGCCAGCTCACCGGGACAGGGGGCGCAAGAGACCCAGTACTTC.

This clone was counted once. The CDR3, as DNA: TGTGCCAGCAGTGTTGGGAGCAGCGATACGCAGTATTTT. It translates to CASSVGSSDTQYF. The rearrangement joins TRBV2 to TRBJ2-3; maybe TRBD2 (5 bases). Trimming stripped 4 bases from V and 6 bases from J, with 11 bases between. The CDR3 is made up of 13 amino acids. Germline lookup yields CDR1 SNHLY and CDR2 FYNNEI.

The V and J genes are TRBV30 and TRBJ2-1; 7 bases match TRBD2. The CDR3 totals 15 residues. The V gene end was trimmed by 1 base and the J gene end by 2 bases; junction bases not matched to a gene: 5. Germline V CDR1 and CDR2: GTSNPN, SVGIG (reference sequence). The CDR3 sequence is CAWSAREGPYNEQFF. In nucleotides, the CDR3 is TGTGCCTGGAGTGCGAGGGAGGGCCCCTACAATGAGCAGTTCTTC.

This chain connects TRBV29-1 to TRBJ1-3; no clear D gene. Germline CDR1 SQVTM, CDR2 ANQGSEA. The CDR3 consists of 14 residues. The V and J ends lost 1 base and 3 bases respectively, with 10 bases between them. CDR3 sequence (DNA): TGCAGCGTTGAAGTTTCCCGGGGTGGAAACACCATATATTTT. It codes for CSVEVSRGGNTIYF.

The chain is built from TRBV6-5 and TRBJ1-1, with D possibly being TRBD1 (5 bases). CDR1 is MNHEY, CDR2 SVGAGI, per germline. The CDR3 is 15 amino acids. V was trimmed by 10 bases and J by 4 bases, leaving 22 bases between them. The CDR3 DNA is TGTGCCACCAATACCGGACACTCGTACGGCACTGAAGCTTTCTTT. As protein: CATNTGHSYGTEAFF.

The V and J genes are TRBV7-6 and TRBJ1-3; 7 positions agree with TRBD1. The CDR3 contains 15 residues. Trimming removed 6 bases from V and 0 bases from J; junction bases left unmatched: 5. In germline, CDR1 is SGHVS, CDR2 FNYEAQ. CDR3 sequence: CASSKDRSSGNTIYF. In DNA, the CDR3 is TGTGCCAGCAGTAAGGACAGGAGCTCTGGAAACACCATATATTTT.

This sequence joins TRBV12-5 and TRBJ1-2; the D gene is possibly TRBD1 (6 bases). Between the trimmed V and J ends, which lost 1 base and 14 bases, there was a span of 14 bases. The V gene's germline CDR1 is LGHNT and CDR2 FRNRAP. The CDR3 has 12 amino acids. The CDR3 DNA follows: TGTGCTAGTGGTTTGGACATAGGGGGTATAACCTTC. This translates into CASGLDIGGITF.

The rearrangement uses TRBV11-3 and TRBJ2-3, with 9 bases that match TRBD2. Germline V gene sequence: CDR1 SGHNT, CDR2 YENEEA. The CDR3 totals 16 residues. Germline trimming cut 1 base from V and 5 bases from J; bases unmatched to any gene: 7. CDR3 in DNA: TGTGCCAGCAGCTTAGGTAGCGGGAGCTCCGGAGATACGCAGTATTTT. Amino acids: CASSLGSGSSGDTQYF.

This clone has more than one count but fewer than ten. In nucleotides, the CDR3 is TGTGCCAGCAGTGCCGGAGTAACTAACTATGGCTACACCTTC. Its translation: CASSAGVTNYGYTF. V is TRBV2 and J is TRBJ1-2; D remains unclear. V lost 4 bases to trimming and J lost 0 bases, with 9 bases between them. CDR1 is SNHLY, CDR2 FYNNEI, per germline. The CDR3 is 14 amino acids.

This chain joins TRBV5-1 and TRBJ1-2, with 10 bases aligning to TRBD1. CDR3 size: 16 residues. CDR1 and CDR2 from the germline V gene are SGHRS and YFSETQ. J lost 3 bases, V lost 0 bases, and 5 bases had no gene match. CDR3 loop: CASSLGTGGFDYGYTF. The CDR3 nucleotides are TGCGCCAGCAGCTTGGGGACAGGGGGTTTCGACTATGGCTACACCTTC.

The rearrangement joins TRBV24-1 to TRBJ2-2; D gene ambiguous. There are 14 residues in the CDR3. Trimming shortened V by 0 bases and J by 7 bases, and 8 bases separated the two germline ends. Germline V gene lookup returns CDR1 KGHDR and CDR2 SFDVKD. The CDR3 protein is CATSDLEFGGELFF. The CDR3 nucleotides are TGTGCCACCAGTGATTTGGAGTTTGGCGGGGAGCTGTTTTTT.

This chain joins TRBV6-5 and TRBJ2-1; tentatively, D is TRBD2 (5 bases). The CDR3 is 13 amino acids. The V gene's germline CDR1 is MNHEY and CDR2 SVGAGI. The V gene lost 0 bases and the J gene lost 8 bases, with 8 bases spanning the gap. The CDR3 is CASSYSNGDEQFF. The CDR3 DNA is TGTGCCAGCAGTTACTCGAACGGGGATGAGCAGTTCTTC.

The chain carries TRBV5-6 and TRBJ1-1; 10 bases are shared with TRBD1. Germline assignment: CDR1 SGHDT and CDR2 YYEEEE. The CDR3 sequence is 16 residues long. Germline trimming cut 4 bases from V and 3 bases from J; bases unmatched to any gene: 9. The CDR3 region has the DNA TGTGCCAGCAGCCCCGAATCCGGGACAGGGGACACTGAAGCTTTCTTT. It is translated as CASSPESGTGDTEAFF.

There are a few counts of this clone. The chain has TRBV7-9 and TRBJ2-2; D possibly corresponds to TRBD2 (6 bases). Trimming pared 2 bases from V and 7 bases from J, leaving 8 bases between. CDR3 length: 13 amino acids. Germline V gene data show CDR1 as SEHNR and CDR2 as FQNEAQ (reference sequence). The CDR3 loop reads CASSLLEGGELFF. The CDR3 DNA reads as TGTGCCAGCAGCTTATTGGAGGGCGGGGAGCTGTTTTTT.

The chain joins TRBV6-5 to TRBJ2-7; the match to TRBD1 covers 10 bases. Germline loops: CDR1 MNHEY, CDR2 SVGAGI. The CDR3 totals 12 residues. V was clipped by 10 bases and J by 8 bases; unmatched bases: 8. CDR3 coding DNA: TGTGCCACCAGGGGACAGGGGCAACAGCAGTACTTC. Protein product: CATRGQGQQQYF.

The V and J genes are TRBV10-3 and TRBJ2-3; 12 nucleotides match TRBD2. Germline CDR1 ENHRY, CDR2 SYGVKD. The CDR3 has 18 amino acids. Trimming cost V 3 bases and J 5 bases; bases outside gene matches: 12. CDR3 region: CAISELAGGKVGGDTQYF. CDR3 sequence (DNA): TGTGCCATCAGTGAACTAGCGGGGGGTAAAGTAGGAGGAGATACGCAGTATTTT.

This chain uses TRBV11-3 with TRBJ2-1, with D possibly matching TRBD1 (6 bases). The CDR3 spans 14 residues. The V gene's germline CDR1 is SGHNT and CDR2 YENEEA. V gave up 0 bases and J gave up 7 bases, with 10 bases separating them. Here the CDR3 reads CASSLDPRGNEQFF. The CDR3 bases are TGTGCCAGCAGCTTAGATCCCAGGGGTAATGAGCAGTTCTTC.

This rearrangement joins TRBV19 to TRBJ2-3; 8 bases are shared with TRBD2. Germline V CDR1 and CDR2: LNHDA, SQIVND (reference sequence). V lost 5 bases to trimming and J lost 5 bases; unmatched junction nucleotides: 6. This CDR3 has 14 residues. DNA of the CDR3: TGTGCCAGTAGTTTTACCCGGGGGGGAGATACGCAGTATTTT. It translates to CASSFTRGGDTQYF.

The chain links TRBV19 to TRBJ1-1, with unresolved D. Per germline, CDR1 LNHDA and CDR2 SQIVND (reference sequence). The V end lost 4 bases, the J end lost 5 bases, and 11 bases lay between the germline ends. The CDR3 runs to 13 residues. CDR3 nucleotides: TGTGCCAGTAGTAGCGTAGCTGTGACTGAAGCTTTCTTT. This encodes CASSSVAVTEAFF.

The V and J genes are TRBV5-4 and TRBJ2-7, with a possible D match to TRBD2 (6 bases). Germline V gene lookup returns CDR1 SGHNT and CDR2 YYREEE (reference sequence). Trimming took 3 bases from V and 4 from J, leaving 11 bases between them. The CDR3 runs 13 residues. CDR3 protein: CASSWGDSYEQYF. DNA for the CDR3: TGTGCCAGCAGCTGGGGGGATTCGTACGAGCAGTACTTC.

In its sample, this clone was seen once. J is TRBJ2-5 and V is TRBV5-4; TRBD2 matches 7 bases. The CDR3 length is 15 residues. Germline V lookup: CDR1 SGHNT, CDR2 YYREEE (reference sequence). J was trimmed by 5 bases and V by 0 bases; bases with no gene match: 7. The CDR3 region has the DNA TGTGCCAGCAGCTTGGGGGAGGGTGTAGCTGAGACCCAGTACTTC. Translating it yields CASSLGEGVAETQYF.

This chain uses TRBV6-5 with TRBJ1-6; a possible D gene is TRBD1 (5 bases). V lost 2 bases to trimming and J lost 6 bases, with 11 bases between them. Per germline, CDR1 MNHEY and CDR2 SVGAGI. The length of the CDR3 is 15 residues. The CDR3 loop reads CASSYVAGRNSPLHF. The CDR3 DNA is TGTGCCAGCAGTTACGTCGCAGGGCGTAATTCACCCCTCCACTTT.

This sequence joins TRBV24-1 and TRBJ2-1; 7 bases are a match to TRBD1. CDR1 and CDR2 from the germline V gene are KGHDR and SFDVKD. V gave up 6 bases and J gave up 5 bases; unmatched junction bases: 12. This CDR3 comprises 16 residues. CDR3 coding DNA: TGTGCCACCAGTCCCACGGGACAGACTCCGCACAATGAGCAGTTCTTC. Its protein is CATSPTGQTPHNEQFF.